These T cell receptor beta chains were read from a single sample in a study. TCRdb called the 5' RACE reads again in MiXCR, with one record for every CDR3 protein. Of 55,000 to 75,000 distinct CDR3 sequences detected, just under 30% appear once; the ten largest clones hold 2% to 2.5%. The specimen sequenced was tumor-infiltrating naive CD4+ T cells sorted from the breast tumor. All receptors come from a female donor with breast cancer. The CDR3 runs from the conserved cysteine through the conserved F or W. D genes are given only for firm matches. Not all rows give a size; the values are once, few, many and, for expanded clones, a class.

TRBD2,TRBV12-3/TRBV12-4,NA,TRBJ2-6,TGTGCCAGCAGTTTACTACACCCCGGACTAGCGGGAGGGCCAAGCTCTGGGGCCAACGTCCTGACTTTC,CASSLLHPGLAGGPSSGANVLTF
TRBD1,TRBV20-1,NA,TRBJ2-5,TGCAGTGCTAGAGTTACAGGGGGCAAAGAGACCCAGTACTTC,CSARVTGGKETQYF
NA,TRBV7-2,many,TRBJ2-7,TGTGCCAGCAGCTTAACGAGCTACGAGCAGTACTTC,CASSLTSYEQYF
NA,TRBV6-4,NA,TRBJ1-5,TGTGCCAGCAGTGACCGTGTCTCGACCTGCGGTAATAGCAATCAGCCCCAGCATTTT,CASSDRVSTCGNSNQPQHF
TRBD2,TRBV3-1,few,TRBJ2-5,TGTGCCAGCAGCCAAAATAGCGGGGTCGGAGAGACCCAGTACTTC,CASSQNSGVGETQYF
TRBD1,TRBV5-1,many,TRBJ1-4,TGCGCCAGCAGCTTGGCCAGTACAGGGGGAGAAAAACTGTTTTTT,CASSLASTGGEKLFF
NA,TRBV12-3/TRBV12-4,NA,TRBJ2-2,TGTGCCAGCAGTTTGGGTACTTCCATCACCGGGGAGCTGTTTTTT,CASSLGTSITGELFF
NA,TRBV5-1,many,TRBJ2-5,TGCGCCAGCAGACCCGGACGGGCACTTATGGAGACCCAGTACTTC,CASRPGRALMETQYF
TRBD1,TRBV5-1,medium-sized,TRBJ2-5,TGCGCCAGCAGCTTGGGACTGCTGGACAGGGCCGAAGAGACCCAGTACTTC,CASSLGLLDRAEETQYF
NA,TRBV6-5,NA,TRBJ1-3,TGTGCCAGCAGACAACAGGGTGCCGGAAACACCATATATTTT,CASRQQGAGNTIYF
NA,TRBV7-2,NA,TRBJ2-7,TGTGCCAGCAGCTTAAACTATTTTGGGGAGCAGTACTTC,CASSLNYFGEQYF
TRBD1,TRBV4-1,NA,TRBJ1-1,TGCGCCAGCAGCCAAGAGAAGCGACAGGGGGGCACTGAAGCTTTCTTT,CASSQEKRQGGTEAFF
NA,TRBV7-9,many,TRBJ2-2,TGTGCCAGCAGCTTATTGAGTGGTGTCACCGGGGAGCTGTTTTTT,CASSLLSGVTGELFF
NA,TRBV20-1,NA,TRBJ2-1,TGCAGTGCTTTACAACAGGGAGTGGTCTACAATGAGCAGTTCTTC,CSALQQGVVYNEQFF
TRBD1,TRBV5-1,NA,TRBJ2-3,TGCGCCAGCAGCTTGTTTTCCTCCGGGACAGGTAACACAGATACGCAGTATTTT,CASSLFSSGTGNTDTQYF
NA,TRBV7-2,NA,TRBJ1-1,TGTGCCAGCAGCTTAGCACAGTCGAACACTGAAGCTTTCTTT,CASSLAQSNTEAFF
NA,TRBV5-5,NA,TRBJ1-2,TGTGCCAGCAGCTTGGCCGACAGCTATGGCTACACCTTC,CASSLADSYGYTF
NA,TRBV5-1,medium-sized,TRBJ1-2,TGCGCCAGCAGCTTAACCGGGATGAACTATGGCTACACCTTC,CASSLTGMNYGYTF
NA,TRBV18,NA,TRBJ1-2,TGTGCCAGCTCACCAATCGGTAATGGCTACACCTTC,CASSPIGNGYTF
TRBD1,TRBV7-2,NA,TRBJ1-2,TGTGCCAGCAGCCCGCGGACAGGGGGAGACTATGGCTACACCTTC,CASSPRTGGDYGYTF
NA,TRBV7-2,many,TRBJ1-5,TGTGCCAGCAGCCCCAAGGCAGGGACCTATCAGCCCCAGCATTTT,CASSPKAGTYQPQHF
TRBD1,TRBV20-1,few,TRBJ1-1,TGCAGTGCTAGACGGACAGGGGGTGAAGCTTTCTTT,CSARRTGGEAFF
NA,TRBV5-1,few,TRBJ2-1,TGCGCCAGCAGCTACCCTAGCTCCTACAATGAGCAGTTCTTC,CASSYPSSYNEQFF
NA,TRBV20-1,NA,TRBJ2-3,TGCAGTGCTAGAAGGACAGCGGTTATCACAGATACGCAGTATTTT,CSARRTAVITDTQYF
NA,TRBV29-1,many,TRBJ2-1,TGCAGCGTTGAAATGCAGGGGATGTATGAGCAGTTCTTC,CSVEMQGMYEQFF
NA,TRBV6-1,few,TRBJ1-5,TGTGCCAGCATGGGCGCATCCTGGGGGAATCAGCCCCAGCATTTT,CASMGASWGNQPQHF
TRBD2,TRBV7-9,NA,TRBJ2-7,TGTGCCAGCAGCATAGCGGGGCAGGGAACTGACGAGCAGTACTTC,CASSIAGQGTDEQYF
TRBD2,TRBV4-2,NA,TRBJ2-3,TGTGCCAGCAGCCACGTAATAGCGGGGGGGCGCACAGATACGCAGTATTTT,CASSHVIAGGRTDTQYF
NA,TRBV5-1,few,TRBJ2-1,TGCGCCAGCCGACCCCAAAGTACCGGGACTGAGGAGTTCTTC,CASRPQSTGTEEFF
NA,TRBV5-1,NA,TRBJ2-5,TGCGCCAGCAGTCGAGCGGGTAAAGAGACCCAGTACTTC,CASSRAGKETQYF
NA,TRBV7-9,NA,TRBJ2-7,TGTGCCAGCAGCACCGGGGGTCTATCTATCTCCTACGAGCAGTACTTC,CASSTGGLSISYEQYF
NA,TRBV7-2,few,TRBJ2-3,TGTGCCAGCAGCTCTCGACTGCGAAGCACAGATACGCAGTATTTT,CASSSRLRSTDTQYF
NA,TRBV5-1,NA,TRBJ2-1,TGCGCCAGCAGTCCTAGCGCCCACTACAATGAGCAGTTCTTC,CASSPSAHYNEQFF
NA,TRBV10-3,NA,TRBJ2-4,TGTGCCATCAGTGAAGGCAAAGAAAACATTCAGTACTTC,CAISEGKENIQYF
NA,TRBV7-9,few,TRBJ1-2,TGTGCCAGCAGCCCCGACGTTAACTATGGCTACACCTTC,CASSPDVNYGYTF
NA,TRBV28,few,TRBJ1-1,TGTGCCAGCAGTCCCTCGACCGGGAGGGTTGAAGCTTTCTTT,CASSPSTGRVEAFF
TRBD2,TRBV18,NA,TRBJ2-1,TGTGCCAGCTCACCCTATCCGGGGACTAGCGGGATCGATGAGCAGTTCTTC,CASSPYPGTSGIDEQFF
NA,TRBV7-2,many,TRBJ1-2,TGTGCCAGCAGCTTCGACTCGAACTGGGGCTACACCTTC,CASSFDSNWGYTF
TRBD2,TRBV9,few,TRBJ2-7,TGTGCCAGCAGCGTCAGACTAGCGGGAGACGAGCAGTACTTC,CASSVRLAGDEQYF
NA,TRBV4-1,NA,TRBJ1-1,TGCGCCAGCAGCCAAGCTCCGACAGAGAACACTGAAGCTTTCTTT,CASSQAPTENTEAFF
TRBD1,TRBV7-8,NA,TRBJ2-2,TGTGCCAGCAGCGCTCAGGGGGTTAGCACCGGGGAGCTGTTTTTT,CASSAQGVSTGELFF
TRBD1,TRBV6-5,few,TRBJ2-2,TGTGCCAGCAGCCTTCCCGGACAGGGGGCGGCCGGGGAGCTGTTTTTT,CASSLPGQGAAGELFF
NA,TRBV20-1,NA,TRBJ1-1,TGCAGTGCTAGAGATCGGGTCTTTATCGCAGCAGCTTTCTTT,CSARDRVFIAAAFF
TRBD1,TRBV28,few,TRBJ1-2,TGTGCCAGCAGGCGGAGGACAGGCCCGCTCTATGGCTACACCTTC,CASRRRTGPLYGYTF
NA,TRBV5-4,NA,TRBJ2-1,TGTGCCAACAGGTTAATGGCTGGCAATGAGCAGTTCTTC,CANRLMAGNEQFF
NA,TRBV24-1,NA,TRBJ1-4,TGTGCCACCAGTGAAGGGACGGCCGCAACTAATGAAAGACTGTTTTTT,CATSEGTAATNERLFF
TRBD1,TRBV5-1,NA,TRBJ2-2,TGCGCCGGCAGCTTGTGGACAGGGGACACCGGGGAGCTGTTTTTT,CAGSLWTGDTGELFF
NA,TRBV5-1,few,TRBJ2-5,TGCGCCAGCAGCCTCCGAGGCAGTACGGAAGAGACCCAGTACTTC,CASSLRGSTEETQYF
NA,TRBV7-2,few,TRBJ2-2,TGTGCCAGCAGCTTAGCGGGGAAGGGGTTCCCAGATTACGCCGGGGAGCTGTTTTTT,CASSLAGKGFPDYAGELFF
NA,TRBV9,once,TRBJ1-1,TGTGCCAGCAGTCCGGGCCTCATGAACACTGAAGCTTTCTTT,CASSPGLMNTEAFF
NA,TRBV5-6,many,TRBJ1-5,TGTGCCAGCAGCTTGTTCTATAGCAATCAGCCCCAGCATTTT,CASSLFYSNQPQHF
NA,TRBV6-6,NA,TRBJ1-1,TGTGCCAGCGTCAAGAACAGGCAATCGAACACTGAAGCTTTCTTT,CASVKNRQSNTEAFF
TRBD2,TRBV4-1,NA,TRBJ2-3,TGCGCCAGCAGCCACTCGCGCGCGGGAGGAGGCACAGATACGCAGTATTTT,CASSHSRAGGGTDTQYF
TRBD2,TRBV4-1,NA,TRBJ2-1,TGCGCCAGCAGCCAAGGGACTAGCGGGGTATTCAATGAGCAGTTCTTC,CASSQGTSGVFNEQFF
NA,TRBV9,few,TRBJ1-6,TGTGCCAGCAGCGAGGGAGCCAATTCACCCCTCCACTTT,CASSEGANSPLHF